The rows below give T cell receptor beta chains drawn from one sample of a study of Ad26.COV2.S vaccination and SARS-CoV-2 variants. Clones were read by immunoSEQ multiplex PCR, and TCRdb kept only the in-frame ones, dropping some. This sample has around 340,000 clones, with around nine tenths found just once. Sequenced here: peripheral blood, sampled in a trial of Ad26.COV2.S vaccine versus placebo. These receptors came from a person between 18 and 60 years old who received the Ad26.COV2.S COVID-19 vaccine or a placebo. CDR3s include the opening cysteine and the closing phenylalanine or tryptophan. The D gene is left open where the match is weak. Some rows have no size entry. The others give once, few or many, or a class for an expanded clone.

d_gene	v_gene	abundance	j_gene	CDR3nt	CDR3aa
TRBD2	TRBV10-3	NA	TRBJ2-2	TGTGCCATCGGGGGACTAGGGGCCGGCGGGGAGCTGTTTTTT	CAIGGLGAGGELFF
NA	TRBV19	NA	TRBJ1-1	TGTGCCAGTAGTATAGTGGTGACCTCTGAAGCTTTCTTT	CASSIVVTSEAFF
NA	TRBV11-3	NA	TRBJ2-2	TGTGCCAGCAGCTTAGGATCTTCCGGGGGCCTGAACACCGGGGAGCTGTTTTTT	CASSLGSSGGLNTGELFF
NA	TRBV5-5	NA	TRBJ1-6	TGTGCCAGCAGTCCTTCCTATAATTCACCCCTCCACTTT	CASSPSYNSPLHF
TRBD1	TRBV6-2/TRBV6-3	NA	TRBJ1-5	TGTGCCAGCAGCCGCCGGGACAGGGGGGATCAGCCCCAGCATTTT	CASSRRDRGDQPQHF
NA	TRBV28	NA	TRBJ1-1	TGTGCCAGCAGTCTAGGGGGGGCGTCTGAAGCTTTCTTT	CASSLGGASEAFF
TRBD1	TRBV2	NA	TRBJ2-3	TGTGCCAGCAGTCTTCGGACAGGGGGGCCAGATACGCAGTATTTT	CASSLRTGGPDTQYF
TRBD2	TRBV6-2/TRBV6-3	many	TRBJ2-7	TGTGCCAGCAGTCAAGGACTAGCGGAGCCTTACGAGCAGTACTTC	CASSQGLAEPYEQYF
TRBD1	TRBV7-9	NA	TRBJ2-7	TGTGCCAGCAGCACCCGGACAGGGTCTTCCTACGAGCAGTACTTC	CASSTRTGSSYEQYF
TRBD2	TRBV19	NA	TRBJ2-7	TGTGCCAGTAGTCCGGGACTAGCGGGGACGACAGGGTACGAGCAGTACTTC	CASSPGLAGTTGYEQYF
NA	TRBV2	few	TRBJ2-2	TGTGCCAGCACCCCTTCGGGGGGCGCCTCCGGGGAGCTGTTTTTT	CASTPSGGASGELFF
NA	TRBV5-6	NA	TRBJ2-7	TGTGCCAGCAGCTTTAGTCCGACCTCCTACGAGCAGTACTTC	CASSFSPTSYEQYF
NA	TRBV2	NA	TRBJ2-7	TGTGCCAGCAGTGAATTGGGGAACAGGGCCTACGAGCAGTACTTC	CASSELGNRAYEQYF
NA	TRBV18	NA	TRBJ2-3	TGTGCCAGCTCCGGCCCAGCAGGGACAAGCACAGATACGCAGTATTTT	CASSGPAGTSTDTQYF
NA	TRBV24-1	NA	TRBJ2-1	TGTGCCACCAGTGTTAGCCGGGGGAGCTCCTACAATGAGCAGTTCTTC	CATSVSRGSSYNEQFF
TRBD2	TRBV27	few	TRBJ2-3	TGTGCCAGCAGTTTATCTCCCCTGCCGGGACTAGCGGGAGAAGAGGATACGCAGTATTTT	CASSLSPLPGLAGEEDTQYF
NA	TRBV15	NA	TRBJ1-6	TGTGCCACCAGCAGAGAACAGGTTAATTCACCCCTCCACTTT	CATSREQVNSPLHF
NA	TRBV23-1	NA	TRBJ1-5	TGCGCCAGCAGTCAGTTTACTTGCCGTTCTCAGCCCCAGCATTTT	CASSQFTCRSQPQHF
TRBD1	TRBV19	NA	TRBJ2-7	TGTGCCAGTAGTCGGCAGGGGGCACTAGTCAACGAGCAGTACTTC	CASSRQGALVNEQYF
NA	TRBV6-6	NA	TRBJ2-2	TGTGCCAGCAGTTCCGACAGCTCCACCGGGGAGCTGTTTTTT	CASSSDSSTGELFF
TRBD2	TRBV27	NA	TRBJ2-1	TGTGCCAGCAGTCCCTGGACTAGCGGGAGGCTTAACAATGAGCAGTTCTTC	CASSPWTSGRLNNEQFF
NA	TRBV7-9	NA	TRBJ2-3	TGTGCCAGCAGCGCCCTAACGGGGTCCGGACCAGATACGCAGTATTTT	CASSALTGSGPDTQYF
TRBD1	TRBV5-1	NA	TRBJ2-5	TGCGCCAGCAGCGTCGGACAGGGGGCAGGAGAGACCCAGTACTTC	CASSVGQGAGETQYF
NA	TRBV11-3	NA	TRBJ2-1	TGTGCCAGCAGCTTAGGTCTCGGGGGAAATGAGCAGTTCTTC	CASSLGLGGNEQFF
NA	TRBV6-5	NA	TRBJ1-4	TGTGCCAGCAGCCGTGACAGGGAAAAACTGTTTTTT	CASSRDREKLFF
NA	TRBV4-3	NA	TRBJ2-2	TGCGCCAGCAGCCAAGATTTCCGTGGGGTTGGTGGGGAGCTGTTTTTT	CASSQDFRGVGGELFF
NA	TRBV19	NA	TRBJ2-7	TGTGCCAGTAGTATAGCAACAGGGAGGTCCTACGAGCAGTACTTC	CASSIATGRSYEQYF
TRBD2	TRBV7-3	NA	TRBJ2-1	TGTGCCAGCAGCGGGGGACTAGCGGGGAACGGCTCCTACAATGAGCAGTTCTTC	CASSGGLAGNGSYNEQFF
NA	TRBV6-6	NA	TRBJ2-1	TGTGCCAGCAGTTACTCGGAGCTAGCTCCGCGGGTCTTC	CASSYSELAPRVF
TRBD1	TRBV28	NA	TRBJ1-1	TGTGCCAGCAGTTTAGGCCTCCGGACAGGGGGCTGGAACACTGAAGCTTTCTTT	CASSLGLRTGGWNTEAFF
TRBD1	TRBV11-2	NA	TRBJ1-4	TGTGCCAGCAGCTTAGATTCGAGCTGGACAGGGAAGGTTCGTGAAAAACTGTTTTTT	CASSLDSSWTGKVREKLFF
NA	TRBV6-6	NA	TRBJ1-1	TGTGCCAGCAGTTACTTTCCCGCTGAAGCTTTCTTT	CASSYFPAEAFF
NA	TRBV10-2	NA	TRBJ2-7	TGCGCCAGCAGTGAGACGGCGAACAGGAGGGACTACGAGCAGTACTTC	CASSETANRRDYEQYF
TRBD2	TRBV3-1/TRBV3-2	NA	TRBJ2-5	TGTGCCTTTCCGGGACCCCATAGCGGGGGGTACCAAGAGACCCAGTACTTC	CAFPGPHSGGYQETQYF
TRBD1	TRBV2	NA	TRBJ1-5	TGTGCCAGCAGTCGGACAGGTAGCAATCAGCCCCAGCATTTT	CASSRTGSNQPQHF
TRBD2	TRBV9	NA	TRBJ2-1	TGTGCCAGCAGCGTAGGGCGGGAGAGCCGCCGAAGCTACTCCTACAATGAGCAGTTCTTC	CASSVGRESRRSYSYNEQFF
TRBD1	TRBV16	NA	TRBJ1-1	TGTGCCAGCAGCCAATCTTGGACGGGACAGGGGCTTCTAGGGACTGAAGCTTTCTTT	CASSQSWTGQGLLGTEAFF
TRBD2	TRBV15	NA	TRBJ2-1	TGTGCCACCAGCAGAGGGGGACTAGCGAGGTACAATGAGCAGTTCTTC	CATSRGGLARYNEQFF
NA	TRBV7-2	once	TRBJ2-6	TGTGCCAGCAGCTTACATCTCTCTGGGGCCAACGTCCTGACTTTC	CASSLHLSGANVLTF
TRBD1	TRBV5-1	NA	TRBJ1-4	TGCGCCAGCAGCTCCGGACAGGGAAGTGAAAAACTGTTTTTT	CASSSGQGSEKLFF
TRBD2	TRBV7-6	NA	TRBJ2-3	TGTGCCAGCAGCGCGGTGGGACTAGCCACAGATACGCAGTATTTT	CASSAVGLATDTQYF
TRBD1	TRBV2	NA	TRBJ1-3	TGTGCCAGCAGGACAGGGAATGAAGCCACCATATATTTT	CASRTGNEATIYF
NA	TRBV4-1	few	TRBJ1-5	TGCGCCAGCAGCCCCTCGGACGGGTATCAGCCCCAGCATTTT	CASSPSDGYQPQHF
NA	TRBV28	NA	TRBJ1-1	TGTGCCAGCAGTCCAATATCGGACAGGAACACTGAAGCTTTCTTT	CASSPISDRNTEAFF
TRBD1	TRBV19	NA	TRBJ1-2	TGTGCCAGTAGTGTCACTACAGGGGGCGCGGAAGGCTACACCTTC	CASSVTTGGAEGYTF
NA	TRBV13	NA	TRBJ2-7	TGTGCCAGCAGCTTAGGTAGGAGGTTCAACGAGCAGTACTTC	CASSLGRRFNEQYF
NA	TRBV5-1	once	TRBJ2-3	TGCGCCAGCAGCTTTGGGCAGGGGAGTCCAGATACGCAGTATTTT	CASSFGQGSPDTQYF
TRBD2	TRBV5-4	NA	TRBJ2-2	TGTGCCAGCAGCACACCCGGGACTAGATCCACCGGGGAGCTGTTTTTT	CASSTPGTRSTGELFF
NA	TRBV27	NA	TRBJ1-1	TGTGCCAGCAGTTTATCGGGGACCCGGGGGAAATCTGAAGCTTTCTTT	CASSLSGTRGKSEAFF
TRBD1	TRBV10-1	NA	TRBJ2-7	TGCGCCAGCAGTGTGACAGGGACGCCCTACGAGCAGTACTTC	CASSVTGTPYEQYF
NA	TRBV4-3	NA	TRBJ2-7	TGCGCCAGCAGCCAAGATAGCACTGGACAAGGATACGAGCAGTACTTC	CASSQDSTGQGYEQYF
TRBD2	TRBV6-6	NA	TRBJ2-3	TGTGCCAGCAGAAAGACTAGCGGGGGGGCGGGAGATACGCAGTATTTT	CASRKTSGGAGDTQYF